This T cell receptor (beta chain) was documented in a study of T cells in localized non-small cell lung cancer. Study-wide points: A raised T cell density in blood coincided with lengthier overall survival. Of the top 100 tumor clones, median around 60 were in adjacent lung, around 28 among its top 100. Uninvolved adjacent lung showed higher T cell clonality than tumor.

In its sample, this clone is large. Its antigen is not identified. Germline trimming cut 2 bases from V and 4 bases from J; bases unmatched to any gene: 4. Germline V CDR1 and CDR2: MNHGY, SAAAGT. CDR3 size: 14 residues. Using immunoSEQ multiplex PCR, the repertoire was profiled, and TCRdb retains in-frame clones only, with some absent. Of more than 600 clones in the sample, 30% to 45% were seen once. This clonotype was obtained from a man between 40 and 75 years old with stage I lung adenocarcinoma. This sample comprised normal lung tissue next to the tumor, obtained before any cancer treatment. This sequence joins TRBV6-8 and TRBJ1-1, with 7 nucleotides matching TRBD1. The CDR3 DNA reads TGTGCCAGCAGTTACCCGGGACAGCCCACTGAAGCTTTCTTT. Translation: CASSYPGQPTEAFF.